Listed below are T cell receptor beta chains from one sample, sequenced in a study of T cell responses to AZD1222 COVID-19 vaccine. Profiling relied on immunoSEQ multiplex PCR, and the TCRdb table lists in-frame clones only, not all of them. This repertoire shows about 120,000 clones, 92% found once; its top ten account for 1.5% to 2%. Sequences were derived from peripheral blood, sampled on day 0 of AZD1222 vaccination. The receptor set was obtained from an adult in good health. Both conserved end residues are part of each CDR3. D genes are given only for firm matches. Size tells how often a clone was seen (once, few, many) or the class of an expanded clone, and some rows leave it out.

v_gene	j_gene	d_gene	abundance	len	CDR3nt	CDR3aa
TRBV19	TRBJ1-2	-	once	14	TGTGCCAGTAGTATAGTCTCTTCGGGCTATGGCTACACCTTC	CASSIVSSGYGYTF
TRBV5-6	TRBJ1-2	TRBD1	-	14	TGTGCCAGCAGCCTGACAGGGTCCAACTATGGCTACACCTTC	CASSLTGSNYGYTF
TRBV25-1	TRBJ1-2	-	-	15	TGTGCCAGCAGTGAATACGGATTCGCCCCCGGGAGCTACACCTTC	CASSEYGFAPGSYTF
TRBV5-1	TRBJ2-1	TRBD2	-	17	TGCGCCAGCAGCTTGGGGCTGGCTAGCGGGGGCCTCAATGAGCAGTTCTTC	CASSLGLASGGLNEQFF
TRBV6-5	TRBJ1-2	-	-	14	TGTGCCAGCAGTTACGCGGGACTGGGCTATGGCTACACCTTC	CASSYAGLGYGYTF
TRBV5-1	TRBJ1-1	-	-	14	TGCGCCAGCAGCTTGGCCGGGATTGACACTGAAGCTTTCTTT	CASSLAGIDTEAFF
TRBV7-8	TRBJ2-1	-	once	16	TGTGCCAGCAGCCCCCCCGGGTCATGGTCCTACAATGAGCAGTTCTTC	CASSPPGSWSYNEQFF
TRBV9	TRBJ1-2	-	-	15	TGTGCCAGCAGCCCGACCGGGACACCCCCAGGAGGCTACACCTTC	CASSPTGTPPGGYTF
TRBV11-2	TRBJ1-2	-	-	13	TGTGCCAGCAGCTTGTACGGGGACTATGGCTACACCTTC	CASSLYGDYGYTF
TRBV27	TRBJ1-2	-	-	17	TGTGCCAGCAGTTTATCCCGTCCAGGGGTCGGCTACTATGGCTACACCTTC	CASSLSRPGVGYYGYTF
TRBV30	TRBJ1-1	TRBD1	-	13	TGTGCCTGGGGACACAGGGGAAACACTGAAGCTTTCTTT	CAWGHRGNTEAFF
TRBV5-1	TRBJ1-5	-	-	15	TGCGCCAGCAGCTTGCTTGCCGGTCCCGACCAGCCCCAGCATTTT	CASSLLAGPDQPQHF
TRBV9	TRBJ1-1	-	-	14	TGTGCCAGCAGCGTAGATTCAGGGAGCACTGAAGCTTTCTTT	CASSVDSGSTEAFF
TRBV5-1	TRBJ2-5	-	-	14	TGCGCCAGCAGCTTGGACAGAGGGCAAGAGACCCAGTACTTC	CASSLDRGQETQYF
TRBV6-1	TRBJ1-6	-	-	14	TGTGCCAGCAGTGACAGGGACTATAATTCACCCCTCCACTTT	CASSDRDYNSPLHF
TRBV6-5	TRBJ1-1	TRBD1	-	13	TGTGCCAGCAGTTATAGACAGGGGACTGAAGCTTTCTTT	CASSYRQGTEAFF
TRBV19	TRBJ1-2	-	-	16	TGTGCCAGTAGTTCACGTTGGGACCGCCCAAGCTATGGCTACACCTTC	CASSSRWDRPSYGYTF
TRBV30	TRBJ2-2	TRBD2	-	15	TGTGCCTGGAGTACAGCGGGAGTGGTACCGAAGGAGCTGTTTTTT	CAWSTAGVVPKELFF
TRBV7-9	TRBJ2-7	-	-	15	TGTGCCAGCAGCTCCCTGGGGGGAGCGGCCTACGAGCAGTACTTC	CASSSLGGAAYEQYF
TRBV25-1	TRBJ1-6	-	-	13	TGTGCCAGCAGTGGCCAGAATAATTCACCCCTCCACTTT	CASSGQNNSPLHF
TRBV23-1	TRBJ2-3	TRBD2	-	18	TGCGCCAGCAGTCTCCCCAGCGGGGGGGTATATGGCACAGATACGCAGTATTTT	CASSLPSGGVYGTDTQYF
TRBV19	TRBJ2-3	TRBD2	-	16	TGTGCCAGTAGTATAATAGCTAGCGGGGGCACAGATACGCAGTATTTT	CASSIIASGGTDTQYF
TRBV9	TRBJ2-1	-	-	11	TGTGCCAGCGCAGACGGTGGTGAGCAGTTCTTC	CASADGGEQFF
TRBV5-4	TRBJ1-2	TRBD1	-	14	TGTGCCAGCAGCTCCCGGGGACAGGCCTATGGCTACACCTTC	CASSSRGQAYGYTF
TRBV10-3	TRBJ1-2	-	-	17	TGTGCCATCCCCCTTGCCCCTGGGAGGGGCGGCAACTATGGCTACACCTTC	CAIPLAPGRGGNYGYTF
TRBV6-5	TRBJ2-3	TRBD1	-	15	TGTGCCAGCAGTTACTCGTGGACAGGGGCAGATACGCAGTATTTT	CASSYSWTGADTQYF
TRBV9	TRBJ1-3	-	-	13	TGTGCCAGCAGCTTTAAGGGGGAACACACCATATATTTT	CASSFKGEHTIYF
TRBV5-4	TRBJ1-1	-	-	14	TGTGCCAGCAGCCGTGACGGACCGAACACTGAAGCTTTCTTT	CASSRDGPNTEAFF
TRBV24-1	TRBJ1-2	TRBD1	once	16	TGTGCCACCAGTGATTTAAGCGGCCAGGGGGTCTTTGGCTACACCTTC	CATSDLSGQGVFGYTF
TRBV7-2	TRBJ2-2	-	-	16	TGTGCCAGCAGCTACTCCGGGACAACAAACACCGGGGAGCTGTTTTTT	CASSYSGTTNTGELFF
TRBV27	TRBJ1-5	TRBD1	-	14	TGTGCCAGCAGTCCCCGACAGGGCGGTCAGCCCCAGCATTTT	CASSPRQGGQPQHF
TRBV11-2	TRBJ2-2	-	-	12	TGTGCCAGCAGCTTGGGGGCCGGGGAGCTGTTTTTT	CASSLGAGELFF
TRBV30	TRBJ1-5	TRBD1	-	15	TGTGCCTGGAGCGACGGGACAGGGGGCAATCAGCCCCAGCATTTT	CAWSDGTGGNQPQHF
TRBV5-1	TRBJ1-6	-	-	13	TGCGCCAGCAGCTGGGGAGGAAATTCACCCCTCCACTTT	CASSWGGNSPLHF
TRBV27	TRBJ1-2	-	-	14	TGTGCCAGCAGTTTACGGGCAGGGCTCTATGGCTACACCTTC	CASSLRAGLYGYTF
TRBV6-5	TRBJ2-1	-	-	14	TGTGCCAGCAGTTTTAGCGGCTCCTACAATGAGCAGTTCTTC	CASSFSGSYNEQFF
TRBV4-3	TRBJ2-4	TRBD2	-	20	TGCGCCAGCAGCCAAGATCCCTATCATCTCACTAGCGGGAGAGTAAACATTCAGTACTTC	CASSQDPYHLTSGRVNIQYF
TRBV10-2	TRBJ2-3	TRBD2	-	15	TGCGCCAGCAGTCCCGGGAGGGCTAGCACAGATACGCAGTATTTT	CASSPGRASTDTQYF
TRBV30	TRBJ1-1	-	-	13	TGTGCCTGGAGTGTGTTGCTGAACACTGAAGCTTTCTTT	CAWSVLLNTEAFF
TRBV21-1	TRBJ2-1	-	once	16	TGTGCCAGCAGCACTTCGGACCTCTCAAAGTACAATGAGCAGTTCTTC	CASSTSDLSKYNEQFF
TRBV6-5	TRBJ1-6	-	-	14	TGTGCCAGCAGATTGGACCTACGTCGGTCACCCCTCCACTTT	CASRLDLRRSPLHF
TRBV30	TRBJ1-6	-	-	15	TGTGCCTGGAGTGTACCCCAACAGGCGCGTTCACCCCTCCACTTT	CAWSVPQQARSPLHF